Sequencing of this TCR beta chain was carried out in a study of blood T cells in healthy people across ages. Trimming at V came to 5 bases and at J to 6 bases, leaving 6 bases not matched to a gene. The CDR3 runs to 14 residues. Then a second PCR, running roughly 7 to 11 cycles, was carried out with a sample-barcoded 5' primer and a J-beta primer mix. Each CDR3 protein is one row after TCRdb ran MiXCR on the 5' RACE reads. The data contain around 1,100,000 distinct CDR3 sequences, about two fifths of them singletons. The receptor's source is a man between 18 and 29 years old in good health. The chain uses TRBV12-3 or TRBV12-4 and TRBJ1-1; 10 bases match TRBD1. Material for sequencing was blood. The CDR3: CASSRAGTGAEAFF. CDR3 nucleotides: TGTGCCAGCAGTAGGGCCGGGACAGGGGCTGAAGCTTTCTTT.